This T cell receptor beta chain was identified during a study of T-cell reconstitution after alpha-beta-depleted transplantation in children. The study's findings and limits: The high TCRbeta diversity at day 60 in some patients came from surviving recipient T cells and thymic progenitors. Roughly two months post-transplant, alpha-beta T cells reportedly originated from several hundred graft clones that had expanded. T-cell numbers and diversity, one year after transplant, stemmed largely from T cells that were newly produced.

The TCRbeta library was prepared with unique molecular identifiers. TCRdb redid the calling of the PCR reads with MiXCR, one entry per CDR3 protein. The profile shows roughly 200,000 distinct CDR3 sequences, approximately 6.9% of them singletons. This clonotype was counted at least ten times. Its antigen is undetermined. V shed 1 base, J shed 1 base, and the junction held 2 bases outside the gene matches. The CDR3 spans 15 residues. Germline V gene data show CDR1 as PRHDT and CDR2 as FYEKMQ (reference sequence). The chain combines TRBV13 with TRBJ2-5; the match to TRBD1 covers 8 bases. The TCR comes from a boy younger than 10 with acute lymphoblastic leukemia, due to receive a stem cell transplant. This specimen consisted of PBMCs, obtained before TCRalphabeta/CD19-depleted stem cell transplant. For the CDR3, the DNA is TGTGCCAGCAGCTTAGCAGGGACAGGCCAAGAGACCCAGTACTTC. This codes for CASSLAGTGQETQYF.